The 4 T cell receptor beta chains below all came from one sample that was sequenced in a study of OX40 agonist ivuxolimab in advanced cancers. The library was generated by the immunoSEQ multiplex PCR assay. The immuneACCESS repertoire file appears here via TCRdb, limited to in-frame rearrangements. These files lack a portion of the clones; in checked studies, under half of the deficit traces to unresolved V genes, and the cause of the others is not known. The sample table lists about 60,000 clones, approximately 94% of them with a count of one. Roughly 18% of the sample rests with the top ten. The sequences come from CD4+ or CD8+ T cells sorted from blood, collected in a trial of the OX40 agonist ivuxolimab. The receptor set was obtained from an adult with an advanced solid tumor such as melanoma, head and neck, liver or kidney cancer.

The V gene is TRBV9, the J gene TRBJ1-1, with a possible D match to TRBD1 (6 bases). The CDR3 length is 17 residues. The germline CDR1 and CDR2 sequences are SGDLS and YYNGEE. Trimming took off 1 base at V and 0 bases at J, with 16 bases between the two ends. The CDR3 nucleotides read TGTGCCAGCAGCGTACACCCACAGGGAGGGCTGAACACTGAAGCTTTCTTT. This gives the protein CASSVHPQGGLNTEAFF.

CDR3 DNA sequence: TGTGCCAGCAGTAGAGGGGGACAGGGATCGTATGAGCAGTTCTTC. Its protein is CASSRGGQGSYEQFF. This rearrangement joins TRBV13 to TRBJ2-1; 9 nucleotides match TRBD1. Germline V gene data show CDR1 as PRHDT and CDR2 as FYEKMQ (reference sequence). The CDR3 length is 15 residues. The J segment lost 8 bases and the V segment lost 6 bases, leaving 11 bases of the junction unmatched. The full variable domain, in which reference TRBV13 and TRBJ2-1 provide the parts outside the CDR3, is AAGVIQSPRHLIKEKRETATLKCYPIPRHDTVYWYQQGPGQDPQFLISFYEKMQSDKGSIPDRFSAQQFSDYHSELNMSSLELGDSALYFCASSRGGQGSYEQFFGPGTRLTVL.

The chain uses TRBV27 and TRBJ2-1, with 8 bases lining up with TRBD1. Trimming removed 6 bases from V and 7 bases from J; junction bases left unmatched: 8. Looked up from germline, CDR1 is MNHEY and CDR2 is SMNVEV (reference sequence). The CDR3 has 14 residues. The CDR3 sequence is CASRLGQENNEQFF. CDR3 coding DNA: TGTGCCAGCAGGCTGGGACAGGAGAATAATGAGCAGTTCTTC.

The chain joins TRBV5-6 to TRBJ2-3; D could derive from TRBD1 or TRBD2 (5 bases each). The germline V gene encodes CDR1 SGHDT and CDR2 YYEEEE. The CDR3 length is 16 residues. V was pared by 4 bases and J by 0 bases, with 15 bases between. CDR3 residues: CASSRTGRLSTDTQYF. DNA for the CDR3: TGTGCCAGCAGCCGTACGGGACGCCTTAGCACAGATACGCAGTATTTT. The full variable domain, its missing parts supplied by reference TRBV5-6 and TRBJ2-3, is DAGVTQSPTHLIKTRGQQVTLRCSPKSGHDTVSWYQQALGQGPQFIFQYYEEEERQRGNFPDRFSGHQFPNYSSELNVNALLLGDSALYLCASSRTGRLSTDTQYFGPGTRLTVL.